A selection of T cell receptor beta chains follows, all from one sample in a study of cytomegalovirus exposure and HLA in healthy donors. Libraries were prepared by immunoSEQ multiplex PCR; TCRdb keeps only in-frame clonotypes and omits some of them. The sample includes roughly 120,000 clones, around 75% of them seen just once. The sequencing input was PBMCs. The receptors stem from a man in his sixties in good health and CMV-seropositive. Each CDR3 is given with its conserved first and last residue. The order of the fields is V gene, J gene, CDR3 protein.

V: TRBV2; J: TRBJ2-3; CDR3: CASSEDFPDTQYF
V: TRBV6-1; J: TRBJ2-1; CDR3: CASSEADGLYNEQFF
V: TRBV27; J: TRBJ2-7; CDR3: CASSSLSPSGGAYEQYF
V: TRBV5-1; J: TRBJ1-1; CDR3: CASSWGGENTEAFF
V: TRBV27; J: TRBJ2-3; CDR3: CASSHWRGGLPDTQYF
V: TRBV19; J: TRBJ1-5; CDR3: CASSINRGLKQPQHF
V: TRBV5-1; J: TRBJ1-2; CDR3: CASSLRERGGYTF
V: TRBV7-9; J: TRBJ2-7; CDR3: CASSPEGGFYEQYF
V: TRBV5-1; J: TRBJ2-3; CDR3: CASSFSESTDTQYF
V: TRBV11-2; J: TRBJ2-5; CDR3: CASSLNSQETQYF
V: TRBV9; J: TRBJ1-1; CDR3: CASSVDASEAFF
V: TRBV19; J: TRBJ1-3; CDR3: CASSRSQNSGNTIYF
V: TRBV5-4; J: TRBJ2-7; CDR3: CASSFAGELYEQYF
V: TRBV5-6; J: TRBJ1-2; CDR3: CASSSIQGLGYTF
V: TRBV10-1; J: TRBJ2-3; CDR3: CASSESGEDTQYF
V: TRBV2; J: TRBJ2-5; CDR3: CASSEYLAGGPETQYF
V: TRBV2; J: TRBJ1-5; CDR3: CASSETGGVQPQHF
V: TRBV18; J: TRBJ1-4; CDR3: CASSPSPNEKLFF